This record concerns one TCR beta chain sequence. It was on ten immunoSEQ deep assay plates that unsorted PBMC DNA was sequenced. Here immunoSEQ multiplex PCR was the method, and the copy in TCRdb shows in-frame clones only, minus some. The sample has about 530,000 clones, approximately 79% seen once. Study donors comprised healthy, HIV-negative adults devoid of recent acute infection or vaccination. This record comes from a study of shared clonotypes between healthy human individuals. Input material: PBMCs. The origin of this receptor is a woman in her thirties or forties in good health. Some clones in this sample may be carry-over from other donors' samples.

The CDR3 sequence is CASSFRNTEAFF. The CDR3 nucleotides are TGTGCCAGCAGTTTCAGGAACACTGAAGCTTTCTTT. The genes are TRBV28 and TRBJ1-1; D remains ambiguous. Germline assignment: CDR1 MDHEN and CDR2 SYDVKM. This CDR3 contains 12 residues. V lost 3 bases to trimming and J lost 1 base, with 3 bases between them.